This passage covers 2 T cell receptor beta chains from one sample sequenced in a study of blood T cell repertoires in COVID-19. Using immunoSEQ multiplex PCR, the repertoire was profiled, and TCRdb retains in-frame clones only, with some absent. The table has 200,000 to 250,000 clones, approximately 80% seen once. Sequencing was carried out using peripheral blood. The receptors were gathered from a woman older than 75 with acute or convalescent COVID-19.

The chain links TRBV5-8 to TRBJ2-7, with 9 bases fitting TRBD2. The V segment lost 6 bases and the J segment 6 bases; nucleotides outside the gene matches: 22. Germline V lookup: CDR1 SGHTS, CDR2 YDEGEE. The CDR3 loop spans 18 amino acids. Here the CDR3 DNA reads TGTGCCAGCACCACTGCTAGCGGGGCAAGAGGAATCAATTCCGAGCAGTACTTC. Translation: CASTTASGARGINSEQYF.

This clone appeared a few times. V gene TRBV6-4 combines with J gene TRBJ1-2; the match to TRBD1 covers 10 bases. CDR3 length equals 14 residues. Germline V lookup: CDR1 MRHNA, CDR2 SNTAGT. J was trimmed by 7 bases and V by 4 bases; bases with no gene match: 6. The CDR3 DNA sequence: TGTGCCAGCAGTGGACAGGGGGCAACGGGTGGCTACACCTTC. This codes for CASSGQGATGGYTF.